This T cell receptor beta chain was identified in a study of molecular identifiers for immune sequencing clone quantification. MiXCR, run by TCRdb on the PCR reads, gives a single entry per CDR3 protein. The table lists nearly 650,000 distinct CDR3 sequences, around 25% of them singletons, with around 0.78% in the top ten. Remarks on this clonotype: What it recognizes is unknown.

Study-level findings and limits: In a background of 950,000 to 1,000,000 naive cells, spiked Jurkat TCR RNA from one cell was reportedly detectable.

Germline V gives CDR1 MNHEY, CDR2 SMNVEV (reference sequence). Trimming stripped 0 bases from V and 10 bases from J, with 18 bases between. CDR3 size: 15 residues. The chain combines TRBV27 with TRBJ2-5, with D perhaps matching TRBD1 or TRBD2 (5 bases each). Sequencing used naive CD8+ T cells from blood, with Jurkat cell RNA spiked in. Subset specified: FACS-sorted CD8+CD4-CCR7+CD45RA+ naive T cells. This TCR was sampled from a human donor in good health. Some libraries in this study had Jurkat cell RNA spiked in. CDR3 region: CASSLSGQAPGDQYF. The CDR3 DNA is TGTGCCAGCAGTTTATCGGGGCAGGCACCCGGGGACCAGTACTTC.